This note documents a single T cell receptor beta chain sequence. The target antigen is unknown. J gave up 3 bases and V 3 bases, and 11 bases lay outside the gene matches. The CDR3 is made up of 16 amino acids. The germline gives CDR1 SGHTS, CDR2 YDEGEE. This specimen belongs to a study of cytomegalovirus exposure and HLA in healthy donors. Study conclusions and caveats: A later analysis linked a missense variant in DCLRE1C to the trimming of TCR beta V and J genes. Relative to the approximately 700-donor mean, N-insertions were reportedly fewer in an Asian-associated ancestry cluster in a later analysis.

Both 60 Vbeta primers and 13 Jbeta primers went into the PCR. Clones were sequenced by immunoSEQ multiplex PCR, and TCRdb holds only the in-frame ones, with some missing. The repertoire includes about 180,000 clones, about three quarters of them detected once, and 1.4% sits in the top ten. The TCR sequence derives from a young man in good health and CMV-seronegative. Sample: PBMCs. The rearrangement uses TRBV5-8 and TRBJ1-1; 7 bases map to TRBD1. CDR3 sequence: CASSSWAGGEDTEAFF. The CDR3, as DNA: TGTGCCAGCAGCTCGTGGGCAGGGGGTGAGGACACTGAAGCTTTCTTT.